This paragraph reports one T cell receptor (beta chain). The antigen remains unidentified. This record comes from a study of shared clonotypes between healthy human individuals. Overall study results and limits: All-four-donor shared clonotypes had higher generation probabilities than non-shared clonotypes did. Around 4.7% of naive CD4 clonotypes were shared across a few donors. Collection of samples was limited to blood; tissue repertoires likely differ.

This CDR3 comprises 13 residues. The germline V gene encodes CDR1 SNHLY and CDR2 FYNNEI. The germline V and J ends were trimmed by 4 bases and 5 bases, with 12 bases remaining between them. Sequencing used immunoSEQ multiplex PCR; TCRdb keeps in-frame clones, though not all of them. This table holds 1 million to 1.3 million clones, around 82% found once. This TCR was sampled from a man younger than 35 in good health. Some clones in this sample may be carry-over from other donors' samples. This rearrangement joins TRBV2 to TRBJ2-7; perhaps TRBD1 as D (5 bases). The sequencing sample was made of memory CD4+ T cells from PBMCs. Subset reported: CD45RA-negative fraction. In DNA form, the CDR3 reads TGTGCCAGCAGTGCTAAAGGGGCTAACGAGCAGTACTTC. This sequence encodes CASSAKGANEQYF. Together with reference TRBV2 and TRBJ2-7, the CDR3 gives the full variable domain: EPEVTQTPSHQVTQMGQEVILRCVPISNHLYFYWYRQILGQKVEFLVSFYNNEISEKSEIFDDQFSVERPDGSNFTLKIRSTKLEDSAMYFCASSAKGANEQYFGPGTRLTVT.